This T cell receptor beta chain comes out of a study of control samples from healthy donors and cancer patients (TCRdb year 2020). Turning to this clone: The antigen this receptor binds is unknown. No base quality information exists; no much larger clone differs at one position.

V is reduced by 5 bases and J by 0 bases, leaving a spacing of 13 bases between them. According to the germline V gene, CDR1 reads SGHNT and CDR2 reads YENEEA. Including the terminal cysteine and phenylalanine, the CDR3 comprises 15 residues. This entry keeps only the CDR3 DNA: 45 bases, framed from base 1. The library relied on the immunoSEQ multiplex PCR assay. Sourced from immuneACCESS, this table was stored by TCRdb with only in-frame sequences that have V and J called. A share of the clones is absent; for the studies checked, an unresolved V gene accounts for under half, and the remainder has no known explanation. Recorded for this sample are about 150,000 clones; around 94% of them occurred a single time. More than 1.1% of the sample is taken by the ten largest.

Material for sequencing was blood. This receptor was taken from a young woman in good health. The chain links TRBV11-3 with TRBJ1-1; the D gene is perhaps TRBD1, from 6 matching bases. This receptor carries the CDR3 CASSPGQPLNTEAFF. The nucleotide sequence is TGTGCCAGCAGCCCCGGACAGCCCTTGAACACTGAAGCTTTCTTT. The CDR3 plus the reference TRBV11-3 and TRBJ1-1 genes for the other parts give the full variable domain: EAGVVQSPRYKIIEKKQPVAFWCNPISGHNTLYWYLQNLGQGPELLIRYENEEAVDDSQLPKDRFSAERLKGVDSTLKIQPAELGDSAVYLCASSPGQPLNTEAFFGQGTRLTVV.